This entry concerns a single TCR beta chain. What it recognizes is unknown. This record comes from a study of cytomegalovirus exposure and HLA in healthy donors. General study results and limits: A later analysis linked a missense DCLRE1C variant to TCR beta V- and J-gene trimming.

In the PCR, 60 Vbeta and 13 Jbeta primers were used. Data came from immunoSEQ multiplex PCR; TCRdb stores just in-frame clones and leaves some out. This table has under 150,000 clones, around 79% appearing once. Germline V gene sequence: CDR1 SNHLY, CDR2 FYNNEI. Trimming shortened V by 4 bases and J by 1 base, and 11 bases separated the two germline ends. CDR3 length: 14 residues. This sequence joins TRBV2 and TRBJ2-7; D might be TRBD2 (5 bases). Sequencing used PBMCs. This TCR derives from a male donor in good health and CMV-seronegative. This chain's CDR3 is CASSGGSLSYEQYF. In DNA form, the CDR3 reads TGTGCCAGCAGTGGAGGGTCCCTTTCCTACGAGCAGTACTTC.